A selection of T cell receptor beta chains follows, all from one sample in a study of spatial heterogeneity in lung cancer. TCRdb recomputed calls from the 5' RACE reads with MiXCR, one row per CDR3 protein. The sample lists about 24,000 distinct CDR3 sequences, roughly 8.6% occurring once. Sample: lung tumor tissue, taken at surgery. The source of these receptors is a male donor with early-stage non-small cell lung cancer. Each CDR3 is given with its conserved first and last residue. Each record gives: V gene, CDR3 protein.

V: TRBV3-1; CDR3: CASRQGNYEQYF
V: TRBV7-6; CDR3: CASSAGLDTQYF
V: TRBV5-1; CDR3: CASSLVAGGGETQYF
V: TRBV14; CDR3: CASSQGFKGGYTF
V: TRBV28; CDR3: CASSSALPGRNEQFF
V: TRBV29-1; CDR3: CSVRPSGTTDTQYF
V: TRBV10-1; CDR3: CASSPGLAGPSYNEQFF
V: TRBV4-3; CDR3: CASSKLPGQGRGTRSPLHF
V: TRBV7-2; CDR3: CASSIRLAGGTDTQYF
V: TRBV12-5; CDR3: CASGLVSAEAFF
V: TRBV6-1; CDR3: CASSEFGQPLYEQYF
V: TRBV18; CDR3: CASSPSGYAYEQYF
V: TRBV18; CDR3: CASSLSAGQSSYNEQFF
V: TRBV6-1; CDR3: CANLTSNEQFF
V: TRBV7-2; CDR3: CASSPGRGLTDTQYF
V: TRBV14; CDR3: CASSRRSGDYNEQFF
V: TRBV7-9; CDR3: CASSLIGGVWNSPLHF
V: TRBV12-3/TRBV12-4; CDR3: CASSPGTEYYEQYF
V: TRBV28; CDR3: CASTDSGTGITGELFF
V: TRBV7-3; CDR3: CASSFRGSAYNEQFF
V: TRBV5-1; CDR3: CASSLTMNTEAFF
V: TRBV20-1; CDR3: CSARNTSGDSSYEQYF
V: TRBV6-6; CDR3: CASSRREDEQFF
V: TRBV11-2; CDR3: CASTVGRGSLEQYF
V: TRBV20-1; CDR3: CRTQREWYTQYF
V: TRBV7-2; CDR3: CASSPQGQGANYGYTF
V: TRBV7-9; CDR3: CATSRTSGSEWYEQYF
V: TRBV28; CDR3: CASSFTGGSYNEQFF
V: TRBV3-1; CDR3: CASSQGGWPGYGYTF
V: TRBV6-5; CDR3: CASSYSAHAHRKLFF
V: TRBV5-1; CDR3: CASSFLAGMNTGELFF
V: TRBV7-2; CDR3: CASSFGQGDEQFF
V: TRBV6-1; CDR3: CASGGTVSEKLFF
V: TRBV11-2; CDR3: CASSRDRESEQYF
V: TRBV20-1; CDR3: CSAALSGGSDTQYF
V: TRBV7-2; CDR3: CASSQHSGANVLTF
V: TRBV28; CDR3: CASSPQGYRGSPLHF
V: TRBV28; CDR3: CASSSSSGVSTDTQYF
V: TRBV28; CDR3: CASSHPGLGKNEQFF
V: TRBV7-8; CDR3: CASSPRGGTYGYTF
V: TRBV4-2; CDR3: CASSQGAAGSEQYF
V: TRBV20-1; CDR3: CSAGTRERGTDTQYF
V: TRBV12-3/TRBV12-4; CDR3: CASSPGYHSEQYF
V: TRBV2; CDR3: CASSEGRPLGQPQHF
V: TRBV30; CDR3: CAWSAMAGETQYF
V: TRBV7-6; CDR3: CASSLTGTSRFYEQYF
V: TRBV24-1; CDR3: CATTQSNTDTQYF
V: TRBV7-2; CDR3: CASSLIGTRTSDEQYF
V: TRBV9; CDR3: CASSVGHSGANVLTF
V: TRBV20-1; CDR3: CSARDPTGVKTQYF
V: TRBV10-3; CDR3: CAISADSQQPQHF
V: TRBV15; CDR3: CATSREGRGAETQYF
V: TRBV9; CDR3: CASSGGYSVQETQYF
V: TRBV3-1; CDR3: CASSQLSSYEQYF